A single sample gave rise to the 29 T cell receptor beta chains below, sequenced in a study of T cells expressing NK-cell markers. TCRdb reworked the 5' RACE reads into one entry per CDR3 protein, no DNA. This listing includes about 260,000 distinct CDR3 sequences. The sequenced material came from blood T cells: a sorted CD56 or NKG2C T cell subset, CD4+ or CD8+ T cells, or bulk PBMC T cells (not recorded which). These receptors all stem from a man aged 18-30 years in good health.

The chain employs TRBV29-1 and TRBJ2-7; TCRdb proposes TRBD2, but this gene call is untestable without DNA. Germline assignment: CDR1 SQVTM and CDR2 ANQGSEA. The CDR3 spans 12 residues. This CDR3 reads CSVATSEYEQYF.

The rearrangement joins TRBV5-1 to TRBJ2-5. Germline loops: CDR1 SGHRS, CDR2 YFSETQ. CDR3 length equals 15 residues. The chain's CDR3 is CASSLRTGDQETQYF.

V usage is TRBV12-3 or TRBV12-4 and J usage is TRBJ1-2. The CDR3 totals 14 residues. CDR3 in amino acids: CASSFRQEIYGYTF.

The rearrangement uses TRBV5-4 and TRBJ2-5; no DNA is available, so the TRBD2 call from TCRdb remains unchecked. The CDR3 is 14 amino acids. Germline CDR1 and CDR2: SGHNT and YYREEE (reference sequence). This chain's CDR3 is CASSPGLATETQYF.

The rearrangement uses TRBV2 and TRBJ2-1; as DNA is missing, the TRBD1 call by TCRdb cannot be tested. CDR1 is SNHLY, CDR2 FYNNEI, per germline. The CDR3 extends over 15 amino acids. The chain's CDR3 is CASKTGQGVNNEQFF.

The chain joins TRBV4-3 to TRBJ2-7. Germline CDR1 LGHNA, CDR2 YSLEER. The CDR3 runs 13 residues. This CDR3 is CASSRINVGEQYF.

The genes are TRBV29-1 and TRBJ2-1; TCRdb names TRBD1, which stays unverified in the absence of DNA. Germline V gives CDR1 SQVTM, CDR2 ANQGSEA. The CDR3 is 13 amino acids. The chain's CDR3 is CSVDPGTHNEQFF.

This rearrangement joins TRBV2 to TRBJ2-3. CDR1 and CDR2 (germline): SNHLY, FYNNEI. CDR3 size: 12 residues. This chain's CDR3 is CASSVQIDTQYF.

This chain uses TRBV6-2 or TRBV6-3 with TRBJ1-6; TCRdb's D call, TRBD1, is unchecked because there is no DNA. Germline V gene lookup returns CDR1 MNHEY and CDR2 SVGEGT. The CDR3 consists of 13 residues. The CDR3 sequence is CASGGQQDSPLHF.

The gene calls are TRBV29-1 and TRBJ2-4; TCRdb selects TRBD2, and the lack of DNA leaves this call unchecked. The V gene's germline CDR1 is SQVTM and CDR2 ANQGSEA. The CDR3 totals 15 residues. CDR3 protein: CSVEWEGVAKNIQYF.

The CDR3 reads CSVSDRGRQYF. The genes are TRBV29-1 and TRBJ2-7; lacking DNA, the TRBD1 call made by TCRdb goes unchecked. This CDR3 is 11 amino acids long. The germline gives CDR1 SQVTM, CDR2 ANQGSEA.

The chain has TRBV12-3 or TRBV12-4 and TRBJ2-2; the TCRdb D gene call, TRBD2, has no DNA to confirm it. This CDR3 region has 18 residues. CDR3: CASRGTSGRPGGGGELFF.

V gene TRBV20-1 combines with J gene TRBJ2-1; TCRdb's D call of TRBD2 is untestable without DNA. This CDR3 spans 16 amino acids. The germline gives CDR1 DFQATT, CDR2 SNEGSKA (reference sequence). CDR3 residues: CSAREQTSGRSGEQFF.

The rearrangement links TRBV20-1 to TRBJ2-2; TCRdb selects TRBD2, and the lack of DNA leaves this call unchecked. This CDR3 has 15 residues. CDR1 is DFQATT and CDR2 is SNEGSKA in the germline V gene (reference sequence). CDR3 sequence: CSASTSGPQTGELFF.

The rearrangement joins TRBV5-1 to TRBJ1-4. This CDR3 region has 14 residues. CDR1 SGHRS and CDR2 YFSETQ come from the germline V gene. The CDR3 sequence: CASSFRTSNEKLFF.

The chain recombines TRBV6-1 with TRBJ2-2; checking the TCRdb D call of TRBD1 is not possible without DNA. The CDR3 is 14 amino acids. Germline values: CDR1 MNHNS, CDR2 SASEGT. The CDR3 sequence is CASRTVVSTGELFF.

The chain links TRBV12-3 or TRBV12-4 to TRBJ1-1. The CDR3 is made up of 11 amino acids. The CDR3 sequence: CASSLISEAFF.

The rearrangement joins TRBV7-9 to TRBJ2-1. This CDR3 contains 13 residues. CDR1 SEHNR and CDR2 FQNEAQ come from the germline V gene (reference sequence). The CDR3 protein is CASTLTPSFEQFF.

The chain has TRBV20-1 and TRBJ1-1; there is no DNA to check the TCRdb D call of TRBD1. CDR1 is DFQATT and CDR2 is SNEGSKA in the germline V gene (reference sequence). The CDR3 has 17 residues. CDR3 residues: CSARSGQGNYMNTEAFF.

The chain is built from TRBV7-8 and TRBJ1-1. The CDR3 loop spans 13 amino acids. Looked up from germline, CDR1 is SGHVS and CDR2 is FQNEAQ. This CDR3 reads CASSPDLLTEAFF.

The V call is TRBV10-3, the J call TRBJ2-3; the D gene TCRdb calls, TRBD1, cannot be checked with no DNA. Looked up from germline, CDR1 is ENHRY and CDR2 is SYGVKD. The CDR3 totals 14 residues. The CDR3 is CAISRQSSTDTQYF.

This chain uses TRBV27 with TRBJ2-1; the D call of TRBD1 rests on TCRdb alone, since no DNA is present to check it. Looked up from germline, CDR1 is MNHEY and CDR2 is SMNVEV (reference sequence). This CDR3 comprises 13 residues. CDR3 region: CASSSLGGHEQFF.

The chain has TRBV10-3 and TRBJ2-3; TCRdb calls TRBD1, which cannot be checked without DNA. This CDR3 has 17 amino acids. CDR1 ENHRY and CDR2 SYGVKD come from the germline V gene. The CDR3 is CAISESRGQGITDTQYF.

V and J are TRBV20-1 and TRBJ1-1. This CDR3 is built from 13 residues. Germline V gene sequence: CDR1 DFQATT, CDR2 SNEGSKA (reference sequence). The CDR3 reads CSASGGPNTEAFF.

This chain joins TRBV12-3 or TRBV12-4 and TRBJ2-7; no DNA is available, so the TRBD2 call from TCRdb remains unchecked. This CDR3 is 14 amino acids long. This CDR3 is CASSLLAGRNEQYF.

The chain carries TRBV2 and TRBJ2-7; without DNA, the TCRdb call of TRBD1 cannot be checked. This CDR3 is built from 12 residues. Germline V gives CDR1 SNHLY, CDR2 FYNNEI. The CDR3 loop is CASRQGLYEQYF.

The V call is TRBV9, the J call TRBJ2-1; TCRdb outputs TRBD2, but without DNA this stays unchecked. This CDR3 is built from 15 residues. Germline V CDR1 and CDR2: SGDLS, YYNGEE. This CDR3 reads CASSRAAGGYNEQFF.

This sequence joins TRBV29-1 and TRBJ2-2; no DNA is available, so the TRBD1 call from TCRdb remains unchecked. CDR3 length: 14 amino acids. Germline lookup yields CDR1 SQVTM and CDR2 ANQGSEA. CDR3 sequence reads: CSAMNRGTPGELFF.

The V gene is TRBV15, the J gene TRBJ1-6; the D call of TRBD1 rests on TCRdb alone, since no DNA is present to check it. The CDR3 is made up of 14 amino acids. Germline-derived CDR1 and CDR2 are LNHNV and YYDKDF (reference sequence). The CDR3: CATSQQGQVSPLHF. Complete variable domain (other parts from reference TRBV15 and TRBJ1-6): DAMVIQNPRYQVTQFGKPVTLSCSQTLNHNVMYWYQQKSSQAPKLLFHYYDKDFNNEADTPDNFQSRRPNTSFCFLDIRSPGLGDTAMYLCATSQQGQVSPLHFGNGTRLTVT.